This TCR beta chain was documented in a study of control samples from healthy donors and cancer patients. This clone appeared a few times. V lost 6 bases and J lost 6; bases outside the gene matches: 2. The CDR3 contains 13 residues. In germline, CDR1 is SGHNT, CDR2 YENEEA. Libraries were prepared by immunoSEQ multiplex PCR; TCRdb keeps only in-frame clonotypes and omits some of them. The sample lists about 58,000 clones, 90% occurring once. This TCR came from a man between 60 and 75 years old with colorectal cancer. The sample comprised PBMCs. This sequence joins TRBV11-3 and TRBJ2-5; 12 nucleotides match TRBD2. CDR3 loop: CASSGLAGKTQYF. Written as DNA, the CDR3 is TGTGCCAGCAGTGGACTAGCGGGGAAGACCCAGTACTTC.